The rows below give T cell receptor beta chains drawn from one sample of a study of beta chain features in type 1 diabetes. The table came from immunoSEQ multiplex PCR; TCRdb's copy has only in-frame clones and leaves some out. Among fewer than 400,000 clones listed, around 9.7% were seen once. Sequences were obtained from central memory CD4+ T cells from blood. Source of these receptors: a man younger than 40 with type 1 diabetes. Each CDR3 is given without its conserved first and last residue.

J gene: TRBJ1-6; V gene: TRBV28; CDR3 protein: ASSPRTAYNSPLH
J gene: TRBJ1-5; V gene: TRBV6-5; CDR3 protein: ASSVTGSNQPQH
J gene: TRBJ1-1; V gene: TRBV2; CDR3 protein: ASSEPLNTEAF
J gene: TRBJ2-5; V gene: TRBV7-2; CDR3 protein: ASSLAQINRAQY
J gene: TRBJ2-1; V gene: TRBV14; CDR3 protein: ASSHAGSSYNEQF
J gene: TRBJ2-7; V gene: TRBV25-1; CDR3 protein: ASSPERGQEKQY
J gene: TRBJ1-3; V gene: TRBV4-1; CDR3 protein: ASSRDLGTGNTIY
J gene: TRBJ2-3; V gene: TRBV5-4; CDR3 protein: ASSHGQGVKDTQY
J gene: TRBJ1-2; V gene: TRBV9; CDR3 protein: ASSVDRDYGYT
J gene: TRBJ1-4; V gene: TRBV30; CDR3 protein: AWSARGKLF
J gene: TRBJ1-5; V gene: TRBV14; CDR3 protein: ASSQRQGTPQH
J gene: TRBJ2-7; V gene: TRBV7-6; CDR3 protein: ASSLGTSGGYEQY
J gene: TRBJ2-2; V gene: TRBV30; CDR3 protein: AWNIDSVSTGELF
J gene: TRBJ2-1; V gene: TRBV2; CDR3 protein: ASSLTGNEQF
J gene: TRBJ1-2; V gene: TRBV5-1; CDR3 protein: ASSLETEAGYT
J gene: TRBJ2-7; V gene: TRBV6-1; CDR3 protein: ASQSGTGIEQY
J gene: TRBJ2-1; V gene: TRBV5-1; CDR3 protein: ASSSSGADNEQF
J gene: TRBJ2-1; V gene: TRBV10-3; CDR3 protein: AISDGGQGYNEQF
J gene: TRBJ2-7; V gene: TRBV11-2; CDR3 protein: ASSSEAGSSYEQY
J gene: TRBJ1-5; V gene: TRBV6-5; CDR3 protein: ASSYSSGNQPQH
J gene: TRBJ2-5; V gene: TRBV6-5; CDR3 protein: ASSGLLVGETQY
J gene: TRBJ2-2; V gene: TRBV5-1; CDR3 protein: ASSFGGTAGELF
J gene: TRBJ2-5; V gene: TRBV7-6; CDR3 protein: ASSLTLGRQQETQY
J gene: TRBJ1-5; V gene: TRBV2; CDR3 protein: ASSENVDFNQPQH
J gene: TRBJ2-3; V gene: TRBV10-1; CDR3 protein: ASSRGLAGGGAPDTQY
J gene: TRBJ1-5; V gene: TRBV5-4; CDR3 protein: ASSLSPIGNQPQH
J gene: TRBJ2-5; V gene: TRBV27; CDR3 protein: ASRPLGGGETQY